Sequencing of this T cell receptor beta chain was carried out in a study of T cells in Graves' hyperthyroidism and ophthalmopathy. General study points: A 13 V-J model separated ophthalmopathy from stable hyperthyroidism.

Individuals with ophthalmopathy presented a Clinical Activity Score of at least 3, a NOSPECS grade of at least 4 and a duration under 3 months. This sample holds PBMCs from roughly 10 ml fresh peripheral blood. RNA transcripts provided the source from which TCR beta CDR3 regions were amplified. TCR CDR3 underwent first-round RT-PCR with the HTBI primer set. From the multiplex PCR reads, TCRdb called clonotypes with MiXCR, one entry per CDR3 protein. The sample lists nearly 600,000 distinct CDR3 sequences; 12% to 15% were seen once. This clonotype was seen many times. What it binds is not known. The specimen sequenced was blood. The receptor comes from a woman between 18 and 29 years old with Graves' ophthalmopathy.

CDR3 protein: CASSSGYTDTQYF. CDR3 sequence (DNA): TGTGCCAGCTCCTCGGGGTACACAGATACGCAGTATTTT. The chain has TRBV28 and TRBJ2-3; maybe TRBD2 (5 bases). The V gene's germline CDR1 is MDHEN and CDR2 SYDVKM. The CDR3 has 13 amino acids. Trimming took 8 bases from V and 2 from J, leaving 11 bases between them.